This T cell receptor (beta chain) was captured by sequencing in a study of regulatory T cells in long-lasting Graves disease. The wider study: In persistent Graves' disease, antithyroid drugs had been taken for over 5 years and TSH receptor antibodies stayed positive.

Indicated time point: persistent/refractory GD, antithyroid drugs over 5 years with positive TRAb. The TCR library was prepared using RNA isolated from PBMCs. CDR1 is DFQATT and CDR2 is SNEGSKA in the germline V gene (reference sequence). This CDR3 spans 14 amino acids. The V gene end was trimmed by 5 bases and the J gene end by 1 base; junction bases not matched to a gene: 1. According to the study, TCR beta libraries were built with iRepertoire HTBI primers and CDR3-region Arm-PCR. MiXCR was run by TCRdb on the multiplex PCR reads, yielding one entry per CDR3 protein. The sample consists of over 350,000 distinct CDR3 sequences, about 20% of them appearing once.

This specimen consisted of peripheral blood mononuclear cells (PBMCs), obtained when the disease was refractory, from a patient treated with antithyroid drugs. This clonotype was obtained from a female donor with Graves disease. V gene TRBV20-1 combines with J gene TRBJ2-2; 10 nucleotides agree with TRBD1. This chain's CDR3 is CSAGTGENTGELFF. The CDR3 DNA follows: TGCAGTGCTGGGACAGGGGAGAACACCGGGGAGCTGTTTTTT.